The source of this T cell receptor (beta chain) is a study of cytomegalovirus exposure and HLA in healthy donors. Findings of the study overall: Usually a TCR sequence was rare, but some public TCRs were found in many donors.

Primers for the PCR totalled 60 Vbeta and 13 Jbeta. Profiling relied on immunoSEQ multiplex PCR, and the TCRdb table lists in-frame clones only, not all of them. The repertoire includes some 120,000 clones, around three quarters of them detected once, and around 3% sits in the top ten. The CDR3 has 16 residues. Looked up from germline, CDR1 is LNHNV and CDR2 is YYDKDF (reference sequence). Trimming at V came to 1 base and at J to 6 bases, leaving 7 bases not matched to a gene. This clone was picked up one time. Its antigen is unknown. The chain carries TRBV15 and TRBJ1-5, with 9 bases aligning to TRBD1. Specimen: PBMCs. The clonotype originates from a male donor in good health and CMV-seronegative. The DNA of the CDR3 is TGTGCCACCAGCAGAGGCTCGGACAGGGGAATTCAGCCCCAGCATTTT. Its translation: CATSRGSDRGIQPQHF.